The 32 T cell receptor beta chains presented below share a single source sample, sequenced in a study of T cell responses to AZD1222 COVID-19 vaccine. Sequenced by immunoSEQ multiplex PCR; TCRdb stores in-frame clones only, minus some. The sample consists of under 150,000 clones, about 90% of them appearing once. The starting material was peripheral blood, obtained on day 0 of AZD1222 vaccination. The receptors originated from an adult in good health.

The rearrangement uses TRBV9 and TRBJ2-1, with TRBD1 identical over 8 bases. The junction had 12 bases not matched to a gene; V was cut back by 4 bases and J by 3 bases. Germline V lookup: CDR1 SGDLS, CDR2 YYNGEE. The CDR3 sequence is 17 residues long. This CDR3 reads CASSSNLGTGVYNEQFF. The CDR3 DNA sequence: TGTGCCAGCAGCTCCAACCTCGGGACAGGAGTCTACAATGAGCAGTTCTTC.

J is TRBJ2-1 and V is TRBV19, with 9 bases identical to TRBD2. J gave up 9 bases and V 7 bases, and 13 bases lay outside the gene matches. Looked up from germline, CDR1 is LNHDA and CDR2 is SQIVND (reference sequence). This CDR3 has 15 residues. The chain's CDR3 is CASTAGGGRAIEQFF. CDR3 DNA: TGTGCCAGTACCGCGGGGGGCGGGAGGGCCATTGAGCAGTTCTTC.

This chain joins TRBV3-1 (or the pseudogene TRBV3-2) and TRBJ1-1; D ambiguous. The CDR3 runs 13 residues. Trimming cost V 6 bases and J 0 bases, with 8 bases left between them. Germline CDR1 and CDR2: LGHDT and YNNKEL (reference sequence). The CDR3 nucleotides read TGTGCCAGCAGTCCTCTTTTGAACACTGAAGCTTTCTTT. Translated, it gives CASSPLLNTEAFF.

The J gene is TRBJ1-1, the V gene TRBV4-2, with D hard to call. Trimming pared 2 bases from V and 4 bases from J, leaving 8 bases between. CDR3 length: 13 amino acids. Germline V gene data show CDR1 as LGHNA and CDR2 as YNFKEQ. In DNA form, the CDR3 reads TGTGCCAGCAGCCAAAGGCGGATCACTGAAGCTTTCTTT. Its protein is CASSQRRITEAFF.

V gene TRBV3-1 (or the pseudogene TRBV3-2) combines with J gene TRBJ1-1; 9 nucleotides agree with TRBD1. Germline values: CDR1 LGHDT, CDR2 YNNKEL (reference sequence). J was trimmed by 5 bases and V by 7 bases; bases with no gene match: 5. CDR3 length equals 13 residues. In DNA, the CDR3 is TGTGCCAGCATCCACGGGACAGGGACTGAAGCTTTCTTT. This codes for CASIHGTGTEAFF.

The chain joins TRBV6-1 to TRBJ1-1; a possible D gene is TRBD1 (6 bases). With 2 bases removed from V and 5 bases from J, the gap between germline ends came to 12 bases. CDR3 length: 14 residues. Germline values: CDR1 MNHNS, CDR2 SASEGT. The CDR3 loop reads CASSEQGRQTEAFF. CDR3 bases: TGTGCCAGCAGTGAACAGGGGCGGCAAACTGAAGCTTTCTTT.

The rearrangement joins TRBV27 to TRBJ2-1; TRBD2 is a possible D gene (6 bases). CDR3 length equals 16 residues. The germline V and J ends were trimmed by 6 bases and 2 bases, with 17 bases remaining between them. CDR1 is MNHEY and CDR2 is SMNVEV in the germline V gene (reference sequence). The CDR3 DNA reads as TGTGCCAGCAGCTCAACCGAGGGACTCCCCTACAATGAGCAGTTCTTC. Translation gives CASSSTEGLPYNEQFF.

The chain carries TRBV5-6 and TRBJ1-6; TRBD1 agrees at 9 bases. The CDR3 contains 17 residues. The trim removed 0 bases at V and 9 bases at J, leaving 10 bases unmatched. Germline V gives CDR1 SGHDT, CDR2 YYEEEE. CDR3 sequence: CASSLGFRTGDGSPLHF. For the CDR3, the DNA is TGTGCCAGCAGCTTGGGCTTTCGGACAGGGGACGGTTCACCCCTCCACTTT.

The CDR3 spells CASSGTEPNTEAFF. The CDR3 DNA reads as TGCGCCAGCAGCGGGACAGAACCGAACACTGAAGCTTTCTTT. The rearrangement uses TRBV23-1 and TRBJ1-1; TRBD1 agrees at 7 bases. TRBV23-1 is an open reading frame, and its role is uncertain. The CDR3 has 14 residues. V lost 6 bases to trimming and J lost 1 base; unmatched junction nucleotides: 5.

The DNA of the CDR3 is TGTGCCAGCAGTTTCTCTGTTGGAGACAGAGCCTACGAGCAGTACTTC. Residues: CASSFSVGDRAYEQYF. The chain has TRBV27 and TRBJ2-7, with D maybe TRBD1 (5 bases). Germline V lookup: CDR1 MNHEY, CDR2 SMNVEV (reference sequence). The germline V and J ends were trimmed by 3 bases and 2 bases, with 17 bases remaining between them. The CDR3 has 16 residues.

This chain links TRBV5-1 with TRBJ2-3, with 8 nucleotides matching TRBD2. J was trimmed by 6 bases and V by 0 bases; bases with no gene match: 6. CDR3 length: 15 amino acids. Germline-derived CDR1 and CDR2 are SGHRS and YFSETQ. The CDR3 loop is CASSLAGGPQDTQYF. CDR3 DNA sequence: TGCGCCAGCAGCTTGGCGGGAGGGCCACAGGATACGCAGTATTTT. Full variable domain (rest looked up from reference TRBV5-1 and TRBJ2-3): KAGVTQTPRYLIKTRGQQVTLSCSPISGHRSVSWYQQTPGQGLQFLFEYFSETQRNKGNFPGRFSGRQFSNSRSEMNVSTLELGDSALYLCASSLAGGPQDTQYFGPGTRLTVL.

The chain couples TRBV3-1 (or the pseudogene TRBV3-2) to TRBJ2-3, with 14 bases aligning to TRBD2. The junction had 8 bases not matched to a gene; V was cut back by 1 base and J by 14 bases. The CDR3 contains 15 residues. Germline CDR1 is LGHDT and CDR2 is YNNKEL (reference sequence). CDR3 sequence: CASSQGGGLAGVPYF. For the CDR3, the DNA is TGTGCCAGCAGCCAAGGGGGGGGACTAGCGGGAGTTCCGTATTTT.

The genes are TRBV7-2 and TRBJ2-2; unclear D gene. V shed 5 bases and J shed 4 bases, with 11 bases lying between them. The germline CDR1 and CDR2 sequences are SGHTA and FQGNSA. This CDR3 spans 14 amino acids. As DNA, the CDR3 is TGTGCCAGCAGCGCCCAATGGGGCACCGGGGAGCTGTTTTTT. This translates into CASSAQWGTGELFF. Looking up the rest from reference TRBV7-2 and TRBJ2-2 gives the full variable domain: GAGVSQSPSNKVTEKGKDVELRCDPISGHTALYWYRQSLGQGLEFLIYFQGNSAPDKSGLPSDRFSAERTGGSVSTLTIQRTQQEDSAVYLCASSAQWGTGELFFGEGSRLTVL.

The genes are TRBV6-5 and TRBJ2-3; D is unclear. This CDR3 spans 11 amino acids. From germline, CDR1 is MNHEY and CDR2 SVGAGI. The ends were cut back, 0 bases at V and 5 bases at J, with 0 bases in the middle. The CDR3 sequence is CASSYSDTQYF. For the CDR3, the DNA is TGTGCCAGCAGTTACTCAGATACGCAGTATTTT.

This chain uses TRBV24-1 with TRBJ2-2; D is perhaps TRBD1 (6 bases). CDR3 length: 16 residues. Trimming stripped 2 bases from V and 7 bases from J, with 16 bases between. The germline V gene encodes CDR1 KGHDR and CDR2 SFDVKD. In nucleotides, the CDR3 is TGTGCCACCAGTGATTACGGCAGGGGCCGAAACGGGGAGCTGTTTTTT. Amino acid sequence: CATSDYGRGRNGELFF.

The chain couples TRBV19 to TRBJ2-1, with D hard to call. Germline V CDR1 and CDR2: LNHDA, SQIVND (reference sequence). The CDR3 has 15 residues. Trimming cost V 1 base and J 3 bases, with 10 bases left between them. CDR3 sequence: CASSIVTGVYNEQFF. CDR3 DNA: TGTGCCAGTAGTATAGTAACGGGTGTCTACAATGAGCAGTTCTTC.

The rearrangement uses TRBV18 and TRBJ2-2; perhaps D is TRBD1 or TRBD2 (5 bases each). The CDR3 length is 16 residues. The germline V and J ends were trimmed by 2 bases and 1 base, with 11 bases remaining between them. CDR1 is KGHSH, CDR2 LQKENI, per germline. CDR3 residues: CASSPEGSRNTGELFF. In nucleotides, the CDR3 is TGTGCCAGCTCACCAGAGGGGAGCAGGAACACCGGGGAGCTGTTTTTT.

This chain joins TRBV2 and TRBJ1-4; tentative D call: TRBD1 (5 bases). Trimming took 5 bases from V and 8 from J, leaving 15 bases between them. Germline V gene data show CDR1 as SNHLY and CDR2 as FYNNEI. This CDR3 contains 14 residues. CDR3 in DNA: TGTGCCAGCAGTATCGGGGGGTATTGGGAAAAACTGTTTTTT. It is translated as CASSIGGYWEKLFF.

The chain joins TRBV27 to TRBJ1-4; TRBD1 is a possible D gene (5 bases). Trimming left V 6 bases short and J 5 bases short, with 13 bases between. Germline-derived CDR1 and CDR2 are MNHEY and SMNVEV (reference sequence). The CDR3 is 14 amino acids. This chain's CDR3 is CASRMTVKNEKLFF. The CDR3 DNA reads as TGTGCCAGCAGAATGACAGTGAAAAATGAAAAACTGTTTTTT.

CDR3 in DNA: TGTGCCAGCAGCCCGACTAGCGGGAGGGGAGCCTACAATGAGCAGTTCTTC. It translates to CASSPTSGRGAYNEQFF. This sequence joins TRBV28 and TRBJ2-1; 14 nucleotides agree with TRBD2. CDR1 and CDR2 (germline): MDHEN, SYDVKM. The junction had 6 bases not matched to a gene; V was cut back by 6 bases and J by 2 bases. This CDR3 spans 17 amino acids.

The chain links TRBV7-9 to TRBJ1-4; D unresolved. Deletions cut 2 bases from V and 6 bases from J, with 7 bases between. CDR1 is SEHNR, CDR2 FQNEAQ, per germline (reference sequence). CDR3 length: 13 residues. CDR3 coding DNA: TGTGCCAGCAGCTTATCCAGAGATGAAAAACTGTTTTTT. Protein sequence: CASSLSRDEKLFF. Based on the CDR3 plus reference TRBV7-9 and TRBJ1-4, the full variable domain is DTGVSQNPRHKITKRGQNVTFRCDPISEHNRLYWYRQTLGQGPEFLTYFQNEAQLEKSRLLSDRFSAERPKGSFSTLEIQRTEQGDSAMYLCASSLSRDEKLFFGSGTQLSVL.

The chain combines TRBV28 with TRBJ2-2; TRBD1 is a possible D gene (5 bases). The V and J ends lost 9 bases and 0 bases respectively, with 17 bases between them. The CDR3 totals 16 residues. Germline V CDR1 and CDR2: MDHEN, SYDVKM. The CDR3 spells CASELGHTTNTGELFF. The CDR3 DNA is TGTGCCAGTGAACTCGGACACACGACGAACACCGGGGAGCTGTTTTTT. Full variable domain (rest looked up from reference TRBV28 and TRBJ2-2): DVKVTQSSRYLVKRTGEKVFLECVQDMDHENMFWYRQDPGLGLRLIYFSYDVKMKEKGDIPEGYSVSREKKERFSLILESASTNQTSMYLCASELGHTTNTGELFFGEGSRLTVL.

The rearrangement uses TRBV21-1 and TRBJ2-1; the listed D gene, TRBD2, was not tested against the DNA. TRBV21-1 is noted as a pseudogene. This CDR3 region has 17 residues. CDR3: CASSSGASGILNNEQFF. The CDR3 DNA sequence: TGTGCCAGCAGCTCAGGGGCTAGCGGGATTCTAAACAATGAGCAGTTCTTC.

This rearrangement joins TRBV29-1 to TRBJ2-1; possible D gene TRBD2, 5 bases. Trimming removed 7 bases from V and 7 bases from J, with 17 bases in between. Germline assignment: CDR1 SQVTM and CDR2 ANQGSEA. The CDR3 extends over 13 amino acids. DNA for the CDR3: TGCAGCGGCTCCCCCCCGTGGAGGAATGAGCAGTTCTTC. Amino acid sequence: CSGSPPWRNEQFF.

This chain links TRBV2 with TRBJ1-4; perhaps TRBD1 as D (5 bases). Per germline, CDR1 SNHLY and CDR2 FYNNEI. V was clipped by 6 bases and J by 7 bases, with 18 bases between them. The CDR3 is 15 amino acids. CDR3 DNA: TGTGCCAGCAGCCCCCGGGGGGGAGGGAGTGAAAAACTGTTTTTT. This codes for CASSPRGGGSEKLFF.

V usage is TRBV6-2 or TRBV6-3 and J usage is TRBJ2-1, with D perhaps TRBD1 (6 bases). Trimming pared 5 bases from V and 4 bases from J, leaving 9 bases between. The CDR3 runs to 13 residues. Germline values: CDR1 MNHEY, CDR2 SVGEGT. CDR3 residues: CASSKGTYNEQFF. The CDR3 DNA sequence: TGTGCCAGCAGTAAGGGGACATACAATGAGCAGTTCTTC.

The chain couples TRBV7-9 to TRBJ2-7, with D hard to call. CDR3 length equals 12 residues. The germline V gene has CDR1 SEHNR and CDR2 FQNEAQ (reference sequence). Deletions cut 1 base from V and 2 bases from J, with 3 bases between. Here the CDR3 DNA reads TGTGCCAGCAGCTTAGAACCCTACGAGCAGTACTTC. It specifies CASSLEPYEQYF. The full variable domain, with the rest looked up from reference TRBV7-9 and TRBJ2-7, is DTGVSQNPRHKITKRGQNVTFRCDPISEHNRLYWYRQTLGQGPEFLTYFQNEAQLEKSRLLSDRFSAERPKGSFSTLEIQRTEQGDSAMYLCASSLEPYEQYFGPGTRLTVT.

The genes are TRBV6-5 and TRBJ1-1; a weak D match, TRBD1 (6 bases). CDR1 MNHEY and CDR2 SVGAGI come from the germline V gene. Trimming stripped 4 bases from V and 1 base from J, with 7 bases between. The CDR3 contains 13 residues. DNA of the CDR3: TGTGCCAGCAGTTTAGGGGGGAACACTGAAGCTTTCTTT. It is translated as CASSLGGNTEAFF.

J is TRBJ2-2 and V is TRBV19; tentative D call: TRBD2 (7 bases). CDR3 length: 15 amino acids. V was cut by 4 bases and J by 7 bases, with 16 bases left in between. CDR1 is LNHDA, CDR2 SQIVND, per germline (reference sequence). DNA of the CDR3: TGTGCCAGTAGTACTTCCGCGGGGGCGGGCGGGGAGCTGTTTTTT. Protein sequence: CASSTSAGAGGELFF.

The CDR3 sequence is CASSNTGSLGGFF. In nucleotides, the CDR3 is TGTGCCAGCAGCAACACAGGTTCCCTAGGTGGTTTCTTT. V and J are TRBV6-2 or TRBV6-3 and TRBJ1-1, with D perhaps TRBD1 (5 bases). The germline CDR1 and CDR2 sequences are MNHEY and SVGEGT. This CDR3 is built from 13 residues. The V gene lost 6 bases and the J gene lost 13 bases, with 21 bases spanning the gap.

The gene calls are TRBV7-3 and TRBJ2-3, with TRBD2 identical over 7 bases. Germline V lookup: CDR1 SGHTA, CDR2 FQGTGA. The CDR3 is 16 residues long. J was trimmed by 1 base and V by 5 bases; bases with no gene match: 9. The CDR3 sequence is CASSLHGGGGTDTQYF. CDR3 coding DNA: TGTGCCAGCAGCCTGCATGGGGGAGGGGGCACAGATACGCAGTATTTT.

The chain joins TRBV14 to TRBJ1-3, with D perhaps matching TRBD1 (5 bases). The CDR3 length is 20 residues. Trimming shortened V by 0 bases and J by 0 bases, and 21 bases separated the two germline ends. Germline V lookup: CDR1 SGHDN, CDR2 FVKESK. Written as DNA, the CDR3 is TGTGCCAGCAGCCAAGAGCGGGGGAGTTTTCCTTTTTACTCTGGAAACACCATATATTTT. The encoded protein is CASSQERGSFPFYSGNTIYF.